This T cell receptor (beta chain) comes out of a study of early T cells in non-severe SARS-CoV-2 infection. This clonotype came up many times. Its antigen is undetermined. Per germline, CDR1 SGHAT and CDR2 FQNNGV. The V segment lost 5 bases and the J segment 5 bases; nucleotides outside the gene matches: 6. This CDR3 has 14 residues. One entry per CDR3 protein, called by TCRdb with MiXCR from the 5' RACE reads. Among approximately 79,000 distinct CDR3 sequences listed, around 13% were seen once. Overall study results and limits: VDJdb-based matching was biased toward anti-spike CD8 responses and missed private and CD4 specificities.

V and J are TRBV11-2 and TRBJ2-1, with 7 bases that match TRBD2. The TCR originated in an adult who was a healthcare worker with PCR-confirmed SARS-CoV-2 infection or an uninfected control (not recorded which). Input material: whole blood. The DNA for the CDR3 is TGTGCCAGCAGCGTTACGCTAGCGGACAATGAGCAGTTCTTC. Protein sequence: CASSVTLADNEQFF.